These 18 T cell receptor beta chains were sequenced from one sample in a study of shared clonotypes between healthy human individuals (dated by TCRdb to the early 2020s). The library was made by the immunoSEQ multiplex PCR assay. Not all clones reach the TCRdb copy of this immuneACCESS table, which keeps in-frame sequences only. Checked studies attribute under half of the gap to unresolved V genes and leave the rest unexplained. The sample table records around 690,000 clones; less than 95% of these occur just once. Less than 40% of the sample is held by the ten biggest clonotypes. Sequencing input: memory CD8+ T cells from PBMCs. The sample's cell subset or site, from its label and the paper: CD45RO+ cells pooled with CCR7-negative TemRA cells. The source of these receptors is a man aged 18 to 29 in good health. Some clones in this sample may be carry-over from other donors' samples.

The chain is built from TRBV13 and TRBJ2-6; 7 bases are a match to TRBD1. Germline V gene data show CDR1 as PRHDT and CDR2 as FYEKMQ (reference sequence). The V gene end was trimmed by 4 bases and the J gene end by 2 bases; junction bases not matched to a gene: 5. The CDR3 runs to 16 residues. Here the CDR3 DNA reads TGTGCCAGCAGCTCCGAACAGGGGCCTGGGGCCAACGTCCTGACTTTC. This codes for CASSSEQGPGANVLTF. Full variable domain (rest looked up from reference TRBV13 and TRBJ2-6): AAGVIQSPRHLIKEKRETATLKCYPIPRHDTVYWYQQGPGQDPQFLISFYEKMQSDKGSIPDRFSAQQFSDYHSELNMSSLELGDSALYFCASSSEQGPGANVLTFGAGSRLTVL.

Comments on this clone: The same CDR3 is also encoded by other DNA sequences in this sample. The V call is TRBV19, the J call TRBJ2-1; D not certain. The V end was cut by 1 base, the J end by 1 base, with 8 bases between. Germline V gives CDR1 LNHDA, CDR2 SQIVND (reference sequence). CDR3 length equals 15 residues. The CDR3 sequence is CASSIVPGSYNEQFF. CDR3 bases: TGTGCCAGTAGTATAGTGCCCGGATCCTACAATGAGCAGTTCTTC.

The chain links TRBV6-6 to TRBJ1-1, with D maybe TRBD1 (5 bases). This CDR3 region has 13 residues. The germline CDR1 and CDR2 sequences are MNHNY and SVGAGI (reference sequence). The V gene lost 8 bases and the J gene lost 5 bases, with 15 bases spanning the gap. The CDR3 region is CASGIGAQTEAFF. Written as DNA, the CDR3 is TGTGCCAGCGGGATAGGGGCACAAACTGAAGCTTTCTTT.

The V gene is TRBV6-4, the J gene TRBJ2-5, with a tentative D call TRBD1 (6 bases). Germline V gene data show CDR1 as MRHNA and CDR2 as SNTAGT. The length of the CDR3 is 14 residues. The V end lost 6 bases, the J end lost 2 bases, and 13 bases lay between the germline ends. The CDR3 sequence: CASSPGQNQETQYF. The CDR3 nucleotides read TGTGCCAGCAGCCCCGGACAGAATCAAGAGACCCAGTACTTC.

The CDR3 loop is CASSERVTRGYNEQFF. The DNA of the CDR3 is TGTGCCAGCAGTGAAAGGGTCACGAGGGGTTACAATGAGCAGTTCTTC. The chain has TRBV2 and TRBJ2-1, with D perhaps matching TRBD1 or TRBD2 (5 bases each). The germline gives CDR1 SNHLY, CDR2 FYNNEI. V was cut by 2 bases and J by 4 bases, with 15 bases left in between. The CDR3 is 16 residues long.

Only one count was recorded for this clone. The CDR3 reads CASSVGGIDTYEQYF. CDR3 nucleotides: TGTGCCAGCAGCGTAGGGGGAATAGATACCTACGAGCAGTACTTC. The chain carries TRBV9 and TRBJ2-7; D is uncertain. Germline values: CDR1 SGDLS, CDR2 YYNGEE. V was cut by 0 bases and J by 2 bases, with 12 bases left in between. This CDR3 contains 15 residues.

The V and J genes are TRBV19 and TRBJ2-7; D might be TRBD1 (5 bases). The CDR3 length is 14 residues. Trimming cost V 2 bases and J 5 bases, with 13 bases left between them. Germline CDR1 LNHDA, CDR2 SQIVND (reference sequence). DNA for the CDR3: TGTGCCAGTAGTATATCTCAGGGATTGAACGAGCAGTACTTC. Translated: CASSISQGLNEQYF.

The chain's CDR3 is CSVQGRYNEQFF. CDR3 nucleotide sequence: TGCAGCGTACAAGGGAGATACAATGAGCAGTTCTTC. The chain carries TRBV29-1 and TRBJ2-1; D is perhaps TRBD2 (5 bases). Trimming shortened V by 6 bases and J by 4 bases, and 10 bases separated the two germline ends. The CDR3 runs to 12 residues. Germline V CDR1 and CDR2: SQVTM, ANQGSEA.

The chain recombines TRBV7-3 with TRBJ2-3; 8 bases align to TRBD2. The germline V gene has CDR1 SGHTA and CDR2 FQGTGA. This CDR3 has 16 residues. Trimming cost V 4 bases and J 3 bases; bases outside gene matches: 9. Here the CDR3 reads CASSSLGLASTDTQYF. CDR3 nucleotide sequence: TGTGCCAGCAGCTCCCTTGGACTAGCAAGTACAGATACGCAGTATTTT.

V and J are TRBV13 and TRBJ2-3, with D possibly matching TRBD1 (5 bases). Per the germline V gene, CDR1 is PRHDT and CDR2 is FYEKMQ (reference sequence). The CDR3 has 17 residues. Trimming cost V 0 bases and J 0 bases, with 13 bases left between them. The CDR3 reads CASSLGPPRVSTDTQYF. In nucleotides, the CDR3 is TGTGCCAGCAGCTTAGGGCCCCCCAGGGTGAGCACAGATACGCAGTATTTT.

In its sample, this clone was seen a few times. The rearrangement joins TRBV6-5 to TRBJ1-5; D gene unclear. CDR1 MNHEY and CDR2 SVGAGI come from the germline V gene. Trimming took off 5 bases at V and 6 bases at J, with 17 bases between the two ends. The CDR3 runs to 15 residues. The chain's CDR3 is CASSGGNIGSQPQHF. DNA for the CDR3: TGTGCCAGCAGTGGAGGAAATATCGGGTCTCAGCCCCAGCATTTT.

This clone was recorded only once. The chain is built from TRBV19 and TRBJ1-1, with D perhaps matching TRBD1 (5 bases). Trimming stripped 5 bases from V and 6 bases from J, with 13 bases between. The CDR3 has 13 amino acids. From germline, CDR1 is LNHDA and CDR2 SQIVND (reference sequence). DNA of the CDR3: TGTGCCAGTAGTCGGGGGGGGAGGGCTGAAGCTTTCTTT. This sequence encodes CASSRGGRAEAFF.

This sequence joins TRBV6-6 and TRBJ2-2, with a possible D match to TRBD1 (7 bases). This CDR3 comprises 13 residues. The germline V gene has CDR1 MNHNY and CDR2 SVGAGI (reference sequence). The CDR3, as DNA: TGTGCTTACGGAGGGGGCGGAACCGGGGAGCTGTTTTTT. The encoded protein is CAYGGGGTGELFF.

The rearrangement uses TRBV11-2 and TRBJ1-1; 10 bases map to TRBD1. V dropped 6 bases and J dropped 1; count of bases not matched to a gene: 17. Looked up from germline, CDR1 is SGHAT and CDR2 is FQNNGV. The CDR3 is 19 residues long. As DNA, the CDR3 is TGTGCCAGCAGACCCCTCGACAGGGGGCCGCTGAGGAAGAACACTGAAGCTTTCTTT. It codes for CASRPLDRGPLRKNTEAFF.

V and J are TRBV7-6 and TRBJ2-7; D is perhaps TRBD2 (6 bases). Germline V gene sequence: CDR1 SGHVS, CDR2 FNYEAQ. Trimming removed 1 base at V and 3 bases at J, with 16 bases between. The length of the CDR3 is 16 residues. The CDR3 DNA reads as TGTGCCAGCAGCTTAGAACCCGGTAGCGGAGTCTACGAGCAGTACTTC. Protein sequence: CASSLEPGSGVYEQYF.

This clone was recorded only once. The chain combines TRBV9 with TRBJ2-3; TRBD2 aligns across 13 bases. The germline V gene encodes CDR1 SGDLS and CDR2 YYNGEE. J lost 0 bases, V lost 0 bases, and 1 base had no gene match. CDR3 length: 17 residues. The CDR3: CASSVGTSGGSTDTQYF. The CDR3 DNA is TGTGCCAGCAGCGTAGGGACTAGCGGGGGTAGCACAGATACGCAGTATTTT.

The chain combines TRBV4-1 with TRBJ2-1; tentatively, D is TRBD2 (7 bases). The CDR3 loop spans 17 amino acids. Trimming took 1 base from V and 9 from J, leaving 22 bases between them. The germline V gene encodes CDR1 MGHRA and CDR2 YSYEKL. Here the CDR3 reads CASSQGPTLAARGEQFF. As DNA, the CDR3 is TGCGCCAGCAGCCAAGGGCCGACCCTAGCGGCCAGGGGTGAGCAGTTCTTC.

The J gene is TRBJ2-1, the V gene TRBV5-1, with 8 bases lining up with TRBD2. The CDR3 totals 13 residues. V was pared by 5 bases and J by 10 bases, with 8 bases of the junction left unmatched. The V gene's germline CDR1 is SGHRS and CDR2 YFSETQ. The CDR3 DNA follows: TGCGCCAGCAGTTCCGGACTAGCTGGGGAGCAGTTCTTC. Amino acids: CASSSGLAGEQFF.